The source of this TCR beta chain is a study of T cells after yellow fever vaccination. General observations from the study: Researchers report a weaker secondary response that nonetheless peaked faster, day 5 versus 15. Post-booster samples contained most primary-vaccination clones (around 95% CD4, around 90% CD8).

The germline V gene has CDR1 DFQATT and CDR2 SNEGSKA (reference sequence). The CDR3 runs 16 residues. 5'RACE template switching added a universal primer site and UMIs to TCR cDNA. A single record per CDR3 protein comes from TCRdb applying MiXCR to the 5' RACE reads. Of approximately 32,000 distinct CDR3 sequences listed, less than 8.5% are singletons. In regard to this clonotype: This clone may be a read error of a much larger clone one base away.

The rearrangement links TRBV20-1 to TRBJ2-4; D perhaps matches TRBD2 (7 bases). The starting material was PBMCs, either bulk or a sorted T-cell subset (CD4+, CD8+, memory, or dextramer-sorted; not recorded which), obtained on the day of the first yellow fever vaccination. This clonotype was sampled from a man between 18 and 35 years old who received the YFV17D yellow fever vaccine. CDR3: CNARPGGGAAKNIQYF. The DNA of the CDR3 is TGCAATGCTAGGCCAGGAGGGGGGGCGGCCAAAAACATTCAGTACTTC.